Below are 28 T cell receptor beta chains sequenced from a single sample in a study of blood T cell repertoires in COVID-19. Data came from immunoSEQ multiplex PCR; TCRdb stores just in-frame clones and leaves some out. The table includes under 200,000 clones, 79% detected once. The sample comprised peripheral blood. The source of these receptors is an older woman with COVID-19, enrolled during active disease.

Only a few counts were recorded for this clone. This sequence joins TRBV12-1 and TRBJ2-3; the D segment call TRBD2 is taken from the table without a DNA check. TRBV12-1 is deemed a pseudogene. The CDR3 totals 15 residues. The chain's CDR3 is CDYWASGWNTDTQYF. The CDR3 region has the DNA TGTGATTACTGGGCTAGCGGGTGGAACACAGATACGCAGTATTTT.

The rearrangement joins TRBV6-5 to TRBJ2-5, with 8 bases aligning to TRBD1. CDR3 length: 15 amino acids. From germline, CDR1 is MNHEY and CDR2 SVGAGI. Trimming removed 4 bases from V and 4 bases from J; junction bases left unmatched: 8. The CDR3 loop is CASSSGTGTGETQYF. The CDR3 DNA reads TGTGCCAGCAGTTCTGGGACAGGTACGGGAGAGACCCAGTACTTC.

This chain links TRBV7-2 with TRBJ1-1; possible D gene TRBD1, 6 bases. This CDR3 region has 17 residues. The V gene's germline CDR1 is SGHTA and CDR2 FQGNSA. Trimming left V 1 base short and J 6 bases short, with 21 bases between. The CDR3 region has the DNA TGTGCCAGCAGCTTAGAAGGGGACATCCTGGCCGTTGCTGAAGCTTTCTTT. Its protein is CASSLEGDILAVAEAFF.

Concerning this clone itself: A much larger clone lies one base from this, so it may be a read error. The chain employs TRBV11-2 and TRBJ1-3; D is perhaps TRBD1 (6 bases). V lost 5 bases, J lost 2 bases, and 10 bases lay in between. Per the germline V gene, CDR1 is SGHAT and CDR2 is FQNNGV. The CDR3 totals 14 residues. The CDR3: CASSLTGTGNTIYF. In DNA, the CDR3 is TGTGCCAGCAGCCTCACAGGGACTGGAAACACCATATATTTT.

This chain connects TRBV6-2 or TRBV6-3 to TRBJ2-7, with 9 positions matching TRBD2. The germline CDR1 and CDR2 sequences are MNHEY and SVGEGT. This CDR3 region has 16 residues. V lost 0 bases to trimming and J lost 2 bases; unmatched junction nucleotides: 5. CDR3 bases: TGTGCCAGCAGTTACTCACGGCCTAGCGGGGCCTACGAGCAGTACTTC. It encodes CASSYSRPSGAYEQYF.

The CDR3 protein is CASMGSSGEPTQETQYF. The CDR3 DNA sequence: TGTGCCAGCATGGGTAGTAGCGGGGAACCTACTCAAGAGACCCAGTACTTC. The gene calls are TRBV2 and TRBJ2-5, with 8 bases that match TRBD2. Germline-derived CDR1 and CDR2 are SNHLY and FYNNEI. With V trimmed by 7 bases and J by 2 bases, 15 bases remained unmatched. CDR3 size: 17 residues.

The V gene is TRBV3-1 (or the pseudogene TRBV3-2), the J gene TRBJ2-2; TRBD2 matches 8 bases. This CDR3 contains 15 residues. Looked up from germline, CDR1 is LGHDT and CDR2 is YNNKEL (reference sequence). The V gene end was trimmed by 5 bases and the J gene end by 1 base; junction bases not matched to a gene: 3. The CDR3 region is CASSWSGGNTGELFF. DNA for the CDR3: TGTGCCAGCAGCTGGAGCGGGGGGAACACCGGGGAGCTGTTTTTT.

This sequence joins TRBV27 and TRBJ1-2, with D perhaps matching TRBD1 (6 bases). The germline CDR1 and CDR2 sequences are MNHEY and SMNVEV (reference sequence). The V gene lost 5 bases and the J gene lost 2 bases, with 9 bases spanning the gap. The CDR3 covers 13 residues. The DNA for the CDR3 is TGTGCCAGCAGTCGACAGGAGAACTATGGCTACACCTTC. Amino acid sequence: CASSRQENYGYTF.

V and J are TRBV2 and TRBJ1-2, with 9 bases that match TRBD1. This CDR3 spans 14 amino acids. Germline values: CDR1 SNHLY, CDR2 FYNNEI. Trimming cost V 3 bases and J 4 bases; bases outside gene matches: 3. Written as DNA, the CDR3 is TGTGCCAGCAGTGACCCGACAGGGGGCTATGGCTACACCTTC. Translated: CASSDPTGGYGYTF. The full variable domain, with the rest looked up from reference TRBV2 and TRBJ1-2, is EPEVTQTPSHQVTQMGQEVILRCVPISNHLYFYWYRQILGQKVEFLVSFYNNEISEKSEIFDDQFSVERPDGSNFTLKIRSTKLEDSAMYFCASSDPTGGYGYTFGSGTRLTVV.

This clone occurred a few times. The rearrangement joins TRBV2 to TRBJ1-6; no reliable D call. Trimming removed 6 bases at V and 3 bases at J, with 9 bases between. CDR3 size: 14 residues. CDR1 and CDR2 from the germline V gene are SNHLY and FYNNEI. The DNA for the CDR3 is TGTGCCAGCAGGAGGGATTTCTATAATTCACCCCTCCACTTT. This sequence encodes CASRRDFYNSPLHF.

The rearrangement joins TRBV6-5 to TRBJ1-6, with a possible D match to TRBD1 (6 bases). Germline lookup yields CDR1 MNHEY and CDR2 SVGAGI. This CDR3 has 15 residues. Between the trimmed V and J ends, which lost 7 bases and 7 bases, there was a span of 17 bases. CDR3 sequence (DNA): TGTGCCAGCAAGAGCCCGGACAGAGGGAATTCACCCCTCCACTTT. Protein product: CASKSPDRGNSPLHF.

The chain employs TRBV30 and TRBJ2-1; 7 positions match TRBD2. There are 13 residues in the CDR3. Unmatched junction bases numbered 3, after V lost 1 base and J lost 6 bases. Germline assignment: CDR1 GTSNPN and CDR2 SVGIG (reference sequence). Here the CDR3 reads CAWSAAGINEQFF. CDR3 DNA: TGTGCCTGGAGTGCAGCGGGGATCAATGAGCAGTTCTTC.

V usage is TRBV6-2 or TRBV6-3 and J usage is TRBJ2-7; a weak D match, TRBD2 (5 bases). The CDR3 length is 14 residues. Trimming took off 7 bases at V and 5 bases at J, with 18 bases between the two ends. Germline V gene lookup returns CDR1 MNHEY and CDR2 SVGEGT. CDR3: CASTPRLPTNEQYV. The CDR3 DNA sequence: TGTGCCAGCACCCCTCGGCTTCCGACTAACGAGCAGTACGTC.

The V gene is TRBV5-8, the J gene TRBJ2-2, with D possibly being TRBD1 (5 bases). Trimming stripped 1 base from V and 5 bases from J, with 21 bases between. CDR3 length equals 18 residues. In germline, CDR1 is SGHTS, CDR2 YDEGEE. CDR3 loop: CASSLIRGGRVMTGELFF. The CDR3, as DNA: TGTGCCAGCAGCTTGATTCGTGGCGGCAGGGTCATGACCGGGGAGCTGTTTTTT. Full variable domain (outside the CDR3, taken from reference TRBV5-8 and TRBJ2-2): EAGVTQSPTHLIKTRGQQATLRCSPISGHTSVYWYQQALGLGLQFLLWYDEGEERNRGNFPPRFSGRQFPNYSSELNVNALELEDSALYLCASSLIRGGRVMTGELFFGEGSRLTVL.

This clone came up a few times. V and J are TRBV30 and TRBJ2-5; TRBD2 aligns across 12 bases. The V and J ends lost 3 bases and 5 bases, in that order; junction bases with no gene match: 1. Germline assignment: CDR1 GTSNPN and CDR2 SVGIG (reference sequence). The CDR3 sequence is 13 residues long. Written as DNA, the CDR3 is TGTGCCTGGAGGACTAGCGGGAGTGAGACCCAGTACTTC. The encoded protein is CAWRTSGSETQYF.

The CDR3 here is CASSPREAPEPGNTIYF. As DNA, the CDR3 is TGTGCCAGCTCACCAAGGGAGGCCCCGGAGCCTGGAAACACCATATATTTT. V gene TRBV18 combines with J gene TRBJ1-3, with D unclear. CDR1 and CDR2 from the germline V gene are KGHSH and LQKENI. Trimming removed 2 bases at V and 2 bases at J, with 16 bases between. The CDR3 spans 17 residues.

The gene calls are TRBV10-3 and TRBJ1-5; 8 bases map to TRBD1. Germline CDR1 ENHRY, CDR2 SYGVKD. The CDR3 runs 14 residues. After removal of 8 bases from V and 0 bases from J, the junction contained 3 bases not matched to a gene. The CDR3 sequence: CAISQGVSNQPQHF. The CDR3 DNA is TGTGCCATCTCACAGGGGGTTAGCAATCAGCCCCAGCATTTT.

The sample holds a few counts of this clone. This chain uses TRBV30 with TRBJ2-1; 10 bases map to TRBD2. CDR3 length: 14 amino acids. V lost 1 base, J lost 3 bases, and 0 bases stayed unmatched. Germline V gene sequence: CDR1 GTSNPN, CDR2 SVGIG (reference sequence). The CDR3, as DNA: TGTGCCTGGAGTGGACTAGCGGGCTACAATGAGCAGTTCTTC. This sequence encodes CAWSGLAGYNEQFF.

The gene calls are TRBV6-4 and TRBJ2-1; tentatively, D is TRBD1 (7 bases). The CDR3 length is 19 residues. The V end was cut by 4 bases, the J end by 6 bases, with 28 bases between. CDR1 MRHNA and CDR2 SNTAGT come from the germline V gene. The CDR3 protein is CASSGPGQVPMGGGNEQFF. In DNA, the CDR3 is TGTGCCAGCAGTGGGCCTGGACAGGTACCGATGGGAGGAGGCAATGAGCAGTTCTTC.

V gene TRBV5-5 combines with J gene TRBJ2-2, with D tentatively TRBD2 (5 bases). There are 18 residues in the CDR3. The germline V gene encodes CDR1 SGHKS and CDR2 YYEKEE (reference sequence). Trimming removed 4 bases at V and 4 bases at J, with 23 bases between. In DNA form, the CDR3 reads TGTGCCAGCAGCGTGGAAGGGAGCTTGTGGGAGTCCACCGGGGAGCTGTTTTTT. Amino acid sequence: CASSVEGSLWESTGELFF.

Note on this clone: Other DNA sequences from this sample encode an identical CDR3 as well. The genes are TRBV11-3 and TRBJ2-1, with D possibly TRBD2 on 6 matching bases. The CDR3 covers 15 residues. Germline V CDR1 and CDR2: SGHNT, YENEEA. The V end lost 1 base, the J end lost 3 bases, and 10 bases lay between the germline ends. The CDR3 loop reads CASSLGGGVYNEQFF. Here the CDR3 DNA reads TGTGCCAGCAGCTTAGGTGGAGGGGTCTACAATGAGCAGTTCTTC. Full variable domain (outside the CDR3, taken from reference TRBV11-3 and TRBJ2-1): EAGVVQSPRYKIIEKKQPVAFWCNPISGHNTLYWYLQNLGQGPELLIRYENEEAVDDSQLPKDRFSAERLKGVDSTLKIQPAELGDSAVYLCASSLGGGVYNEQFFGPGTRLTVL.

V is TRBV9 and J is TRBJ2-2; 7 bases are shared with TRBD1. The germline gives CDR1 SGDLS, CDR2 YYNGEE. This CDR3 has 14 residues. The V gene end was trimmed by 4 bases and the J gene end by 5 bases; junction bases not matched to a gene: 5. As DNA, the CDR3 is TGTGCCAGCAGCCCCCTCAGGGGGACCGGGGAGCTGTTTTTT. Translating it yields CASSPLRGTGELFF.

CDR3 nucleotides: TGCAGCGTTGTGGACAGCGGCAATCAGCCCCAGCATTTT. This sequence encodes CSVVDSGNQPQHF. The chain links TRBV29-1 to TRBJ1-5, with a weak D call TRBD1 (6 bases). The V end lost 4 bases, the J end lost 2 bases, and 9 bases lay between the germline ends. CDR3 length: 13 residues. Per the germline V gene, CDR1 is SQVTM and CDR2 is ANQGSEA.

In nucleotides, the CDR3 is TGCGCCAGCAGCTCGCTAGCGGGAGAGGGACATGAGCAGTTCTTC. Translating gives CASSSLAGEGHEQFF. V usage is TRBV5-1 and J usage is TRBJ2-1; 10 positions agree with TRBD2. The CDR3 loop spans 15 amino acids. V was pared by 3 bases and J by 8 bases, with 8 bases of the junction left unmatched. The germline V gene encodes CDR1 SGHRS and CDR2 YFSETQ. Complete variable domain (other parts from reference TRBV5-1 and TRBJ2-1): KAGVTQTPRYLIKTRGQQVTLSCSPISGHRSVSWYQQTPGQGLQFLFEYFSETQRNKGNFPGRFSGRQFSNSRSEMNVSTLELGDSALYLCASSSLAGEGHEQFFGPGTRLTVL.

The V and J genes are TRBV28 and TRBJ1-2; D ambiguous. CDR1 is MDHEN, CDR2 SYDVKM, per germline. The CDR3 covers 12 residues. V lost 7 bases, J lost 3 bases, and 9 bases lay in between. CDR3 sequence (DNA): TGTGCCAGCATCGACAACCACTATGGCTACACCTTC. Residues: CASIDNHYGYTF.

The chain couples TRBV29-1 to TRBJ2-5; D perhaps matches TRBD1 (5 bases). There are 17 residues in the CDR3. V lost 0 bases and J 0 bases, leaving 17 bases between the germline ends. In germline, CDR1 is SQVTM, CDR2 ANQGSEA. The CDR3 here is CSVEDPLKQEHQETQYF. The CDR3 DNA is TGCAGCGTTGAAGACCCATTAAAACAGGAACACCAAGAGACCCAGTACTTC. Full variable domain (remainder filled in from reference TRBV29-1 and TRBJ2-5): SAVISQKPSRDICQRGTSLTIQCQVDSQVTMMFWYRQQPGQSLTLIATANQGSEATYESGFVIDKFPISRPNLTFSTLTVSNMSPEDSSIYLCSVEDPLKQEHQETQYFGPGTRLLVL.

The chain has TRBV6-4 and TRBJ1-6, with D hard to call. This CDR3 has 13 amino acids. V lost 3 bases, J lost 5 bases, and 5 bases lay in between. The germline V gene encodes CDR1 MRHNA and CDR2 SNTAGT. The CDR3 DNA sequence: TGTGCCAGCAGTGAACTGAATAATTCACCCCTCCACTTT. Its protein is CASSELNNSPLHF.

The J gene is TRBJ2-1, the V gene TRBV7-3; 12 bases are a match to TRBD2. The CDR3 totals 17 residues. V was pared by 6 bases and J by 0 bases, with 6 bases of the junction left unmatched. Germline V gene lookup returns CDR1 SGHTA and CDR2 FQGTGA. Written as DNA, the CDR3 is TGTGCCAGCAGTTCGACTAGCGGGGGTCTCTCCTACAATGAGCAGTTCTTC. Protein sequence: CASSSTSGGLSYNEQFF.